The 13 T cell receptor beta chains below all came from one sample that was sequenced in a study of cytomegalovirus exposure and HLA in healthy donors. Assay used: immunoSEQ multiplex PCR; TCRdb lists only in-frame clones, some missing. The top ten hold about a fifth of the sample, which has some 140,000 clones, 80% to 90% seen once. Sequencing input: PBMCs. The receptors derive from a man aged 18 to 29 in good health and CMV-seropositive.

The chain is built from TRBV5-1 and TRBJ1-2; 8 nucleotides agree with TRBD1. This CDR3 comprises 15 residues. Losses at the gene ends were 0 bases for V and 7 bases for J; bases not matched to a gene: 8. CDR1 and CDR2 from the germline V gene are SGHRS and YFSETQ. The CDR3 coding sequence is TGCGCCAGCAGCTTGGGTGAGACAGGGGTGAGTGGCTACACCTTC. It encodes CASSLGETGVSGYTF.

This clone occurred a few times. The J gene is TRBJ2-7, the V gene TRBV19; the match to TRBD2 covers 12 bases. Germline lookup yields CDR1 LNHDA and CDR2 SQIVND (reference sequence). With V trimmed by 5 bases and J by 2 bases, 4 bases remained unmatched. The CDR3 extends over 15 amino acids. CDR3 coding DNA: TGTGCCAGTAGTGTCGGACTAGCGGGGACCTACGAGCAGTACTTC. Translation: CASSVGLAGTYEQYF.

V gene TRBV10-1 combines with J gene TRBJ1-4; 7 nucleotides agree with TRBD1. Trimming cost V 4 bases and J 0 bases; bases outside gene matches: 5. This CDR3 contains 16 residues. Germline CDR1 WNHNN, CDR2 SYGVQD (reference sequence). The CDR3 region is CASSGRDSATNEKLFF. For the CDR3, the DNA is TGCGCCAGCAGTGGCCGGGACAGTGCAACTAATGAAAAACTGTTTTTT.

The chain combines TRBV4-3 with TRBJ2-7, with TRBD1 as a possible D gene (6 bases). Trimming cost V 3 bases and J 6 bases, with 15 bases left between them. Germline lookup yields CDR1 LGHNA and CDR2 YSLEER. This CDR3 is built from 14 residues. The CDR3 here is CASSHEQGVGEQYF. In nucleotides, the CDR3 is TGCGCCAGCAGCCACGAACAGGGTGTGGGCGAGCAGTACTTC.

The rearrangement links TRBV14 to TRBJ2-5; TRBD1 might be the D (6 bases). V was shortened by 0 bases and J by 1 base, with 15 bases between the two germline ends. The CDR3 totals 17 residues. CDR1 is SGHDN, CDR2 FVKESK, per germline. CDR3 DNA sequence: TGTGCCAGCAGCCAAGATTCAACCGCCAGGGGCCAAGAGACCCAGTACTTC. Protein product: CASSQDSTARGQETQYF.

CDR3 residues: CASSLTRMAFNYEQYF. CDR3 nucleotides: TGTGCCAGCAGCCTCACCCGAATGGCATTTAATTACGAGCAGTACTTC. The rearrangement uses TRBV5-6 and TRBJ2-7; D is undetermined. V was clipped by 4 bases and J by 4 bases, with 21 bases between them. The CDR3 extends over 16 amino acids. From germline, CDR1 is SGHDT and CDR2 YYEEEE.

This clone was counted a single time. The V and J genes are TRBV30 and TRBJ1-1, with D maybe TRBD1 (6 bases). The length of the CDR3 is 17 residues. Per germline, CDR1 GTSNPN and CDR2 SVGIG (reference sequence). Trimming left V 1 base short and J 0 bases short, with 18 bases between. CDR3 nucleotides: TGTGCCTGGAGTGCACTCACAGGGCCGCCTTTGAACACTGAAGCTTTCTTT. This sequence encodes CAWSALTGPPLNTEAFF.

The rearrangement joins TRBV11-3 to TRBJ2-5; D is undetermined. This CDR3 has 14 amino acids. V lost 1 base and J lost 1, with 7 bases in between. Germline V gene data show CDR1 as SGHNT and CDR2 as YENEEA. CDR3 protein: CASSLGGSQETQYF. The CDR3 coding sequence is TGTGCCAGCAGCTTAGGAGGTAGCCAAGAGACCCAGTACTTC.

The chain is built from TRBV5-1 and TRBJ1-6; TRBD1 matches 8 bases. Germline CDR1 reads SGHRS; CDR2 reads YFSETQ. J gave up 7 bases and V 4 bases, and 4 bases lay outside the gene matches. The CDR3 length is 14 residues. The CDR3: CASSTRTGNSPLHF. The CDR3 DNA follows: TGCGCCAGCAGCACCCGGACAGGGAATTCACCCCTCCACTTT. Full variable domain (remainder filled in from reference TRBV5-1 and TRBJ1-6): KAGVTQTPRYLIKTRGQQVTLSCSPISGHRSVSWYQQTPGQGLQFLFEYFSETQRNKGNFPGRFSGRQFSNSRSEMNVSTLELGDSALYLCASSTRTGNSPLHFGNGTRLTVT.

This chain uses TRBV2 with TRBJ1-6; TRBD1 is a possible D gene (6 bases). Trimming cost V 3 bases and J 0 bases, with 9 bases left between them. In germline, CDR1 is SNHLY, CDR2 FYNNEI. This CDR3 spans 16 amino acids. The CDR3 sequence: CASSDQGGSYNSPLHF. CDR3 nucleotide sequence: TGTGCCAGCAGTGACCAAGGGGGCTCCTATAATTCACCCCTCCACTTT.

This chain connects TRBV4-1 to TRBJ1-2; possibly TRBD1 for D (6 bases). Germline CDR1 reads MGHRA; CDR2 reads YSYEKL. V lost 4 bases and J 6 bases, leaving 18 bases between the germline ends. This CDR3 contains 15 residues. CDR3 bases: TGCGCCAGCAGCCCAGGGGACGGCAGGTCCAATGGCTACACCTTC. Its translation is CASSPGDGRSNGYTF.

The rearrangement uses TRBV7-3 and TRBJ2-1; TRBD2 agrees at 13 bases. Germline trimming cut 5 bases from V and 7 bases from J; bases unmatched to any gene: 5. The CDR3 consists of 15 residues. Germline loops: CDR1 SGHTA, CDR2 FQGTGA. Here the CDR3 DNA reads TGTGCCAGCAGCATGGGACTAGCGGGAAGGAATGAGCAGTTCTTC. This codes for CASSMGLAGRNEQFF.

The CDR3 loop is CASSPSGTGGLNTEAFF. CDR3 coding DNA: TGTGCCAGCAGCCCTTCCGGGACAGGGGGCCTGAACACTGAAGCTTTCTTT. The genes are TRBV7-2 and TRBJ1-1, with 12 positions matching TRBD1. The CDR3 has 17 amino acids. Germline V gene lookup returns CDR1 SGHTA and CDR2 FQGNSA. The V and J ends lost 5 bases and 0 bases, in that order; junction bases with no gene match: 7. The entire variable domain, with the rest obtained from reference TRBV7-2 and TRBJ1-1, is as follows: GAGVSQSPSNKVTEKGKDVELRCDPISGHTALYWYRQSLGQGLEFLIYFQGNSAPDKSGLPSDRFSAERTGGSVSTLTIQRTQQEDSAVYLCASSPSGTGGLNTEAFFGQGTRLTVV.